These T cell receptor beta chains were read from a single sample in a study of beta chain features in type 1 diabetes. The protocol was immunoSEQ multiplex PCR, while the TCRdb copy is restricted to in-frame clones and leaves out a portion. The data contain more than 100,000 clones, 9% of them singletons. Source material: central memory CD4+ T cells from blood. The receptors originated from a man aged 25 to 45 with type 1 diabetes. The CDR3 runs from the conserved cysteine through the conserved F or W.

V	J	CDR3
TRBV5-4	TRBJ2-5	CASSSVAGGRETQYF
TRBV5-1	TRBJ2-3	CASRYLAGITDTQYF
TRBV7-9	TRBJ2-1	CASSLKSGGAIDEQFF
TRBV6-5	TRBJ1-5	CASSNTGGRQPQHF
TRBV29-1	TRBJ2-5	CSVSSETQYF
TRBV21-1	TRBJ2-7	CASSKGSGSASGFYEQYF
TRBV25-1	TRBJ2-6	CASGNRGSGANVLTF
TRBV6-1	TRBJ1-6	CASSEAGGQGYSPLHF
TRBV7-9	TRBJ2-3	CASSLRLGPSTDTQYF
TRBV2	TRBJ2-5	CASIQGGETQYF
TRBV19	TRBJ2-7	CASSNRETSFEQYF
TRBV7-2	TRBJ2-1	CASGKRGGSYNEQFF
TRBV6-5	TRBJ1-6	CASSETGFNSPLHF
TRBV6-5	TRBJ1-2	CATRRRGYTF
TRBV7-9	TRBJ2-7	CASSPTTTSYEQYF
TRBV20-1	TRBJ1-2	CSAREGGSYTF
TRBV29-1	TRBJ1-1	CSVQGIGVNTEAFF
TRBV7-9	TRBJ2-1	CASSSDSHWTNEQFF
TRBV14	TRBJ2-7	CASSFGDEQYF
TRBV4-2	TRBJ2-3	CASSQGAGGGADTQYF
TRBV15	TRBJ2-5	CATSRAAGEETQYF
TRBV7-9	TRBJ1-1	CASSLGAGTRMNTEAFF
TRBV23-1	TRBJ2-3	CASTSIGRKFNDTQYF
TRBV6-6	TRBJ2-1	CASSSGLTGANEQFF